This is a list of T cell receptor beta chains from one sample in a study of post-analysis software for immune sequencing data. TCRdb used MiXCR to reprocess the PCR reads, holding one entry per CDR3 protein. Of roughly 180,000 distinct CDR3 sequences in the sample, over 25% were seen once. The sequenced sample consisted of blood. The source is a girl aged 5-17 years with multiple sclerosis. CDR3s include the opening cysteine and the closing phenylalanine or tryptophan. A D gene is named only where the DNA matches it firmly. Not all rows give a size; the values are once, few, many and, for expanded clones, a class.

d_gene,v_gene,j_gene,abundance,CDR3aa,CDR3nt
TRBD2,TRBV11-2,TRBJ2-2,many,CASSSGLAGTGELFF,TGTGCCAGCAGCTCGGGACTAGCGGGGACCGGGGAGCTGTTTTTT
TRBD1,TRBV12-3/TRBV12-4,TRBJ1-2,many,CASSSTGNGYTF,TGTGCCAGCAGTTCGACAGGGAATGGCTACACCTTC
TRBD2,TRBV6-5,TRBJ2-3,many,CASSYGGTSGSTDTQYF,TGTGCCAGCAGTTACGGAGGGACTAGCGGGAGCACAGATACGCAGTATTTT
-,TRBV2,TRBJ2-2,few,CASRGFTGELFF,TGTGCCAGCAGGGGTTTTACCGGGGAGCTGTTTTTT
-,TRBV7-6,TRBJ1-5,few,CASSFGGTYSNQPQHF,TGTGCCAGCAGCTTCGGCGGCACATATAGCAATCAGCCCCAGCATTTT
-,TRBV20-1,TRBJ2-6,few,CSATDPRPGANVLTF,TGCAGTGCTACCGATCCCCGCCCTGGGGCCAACGTCCTGACTTTC
-,TRBV25-1,TRBJ2-5,-,CASSEYERAQYF,TGTGCCAGCAGTGAATATGAAAGGGCCCAGTACTTC
-,TRBV7-9,TRBJ1-2,-,CATENGPDGYYGYTF,TGTGCCACCGAAAACGGACCCGACGGATACTATGGCTACACCTTC
TRBD2,TRBV7-2,TRBJ2-7,few,CASSLPGGKQYF,TGTGCCAGCAGCCTCCCGGGAGGGAAGCAGTACTTC
TRBD2,TRBV12-3/TRBV12-4,TRBJ2-3,-,CASRSGREGDTQYF,TGTGCCAGTCGTAGCGGGAGGGAGGGAGATACGCAGTATTTT
TRBD1,TRBV5-1,TRBJ1-2,-,CASGVTGGASYGYTF,TGCGCCAGCGGCGTTACAGGGGGCGCGAGCTATGGCTACACCTTC
-,TRBV27,TRBJ2-1,few,CASSPIQGRNEQFF,TGTGCCAGCAGTCCAATTCAGGGCCGGAATGAGCAGTTCTTC
-,TRBV7-9,TRBJ2-5,many,CASSITAPYQETQYF,TGTGCCAGCAGCATCACTGCTCCGTACCAAGAGACCCAGTACTTC
-,TRBV29-1,TRBJ2-2,few,CSVGGTTNTGELFF,TGCAGCGTTGGGGGGACAACAAACACCGGGGAGCTGTTTTTT
-,TRBV5-5,TRBJ1-2,many,CASRLPGWELYGYTF,TGTGCCAGCAGACTCCCGGGGTGGGAGCTCTATGGCTACACCTTC
-,TRBV9,TRBJ1-2,few,CASSVHPGSSYGYTF,TGTGCCAGCAGCGTCCATCCCGGGAGCTCATATGGCTACACCTTC
-,TRBV28,TRBJ1-5,few,CASSLPLSSNQPQHF,TGTGCCAGCAGTTTACCCCTCTCAAGCAATCAGCCCCAGCATTTT
TRBD1,TRBV5-6,TRBJ2-7,few,CASSFGTGGAEQYF,TGTGCCAGCAGCTTCGGTACAGGGGGCGCCGAGCAGTACTTC
-,TRBV6-1,TRBJ2-1,-,CASSELRGGRRGMGADNEQFF,TGTGCCAGCAGTGAACTGAGGGGTGGCAGGAGGGGCATGGGTGCCGACAATGAGCAGTTCTTC
-,TRBV11-2,TRBJ1-2,few,CASSPRQDLGYTF,TGTGCCAGCAGCCCTCGACAAGACCTAGGCTACACCTTC
-,TRBV11-2,TRBJ1-2,many,CASSSGGTVYGYTF,TGTGCCAGCAGCTCTGGCGGGACGGTTTATGGCTACACCTTC
-,TRBV25-1,TRBJ2-3,few,CASSSGYSTDTQYF,TGTGCCAGCAGCTCAGGGTACAGCACAGATACGCAGTATTTT
-,TRBV28,TRBJ2-1,many,CASSPGGLYNEQFF,TGTGCCAGCAGTCCCGGGGGACTTTACAATGAGCAGTTCTTC
-,TRBV12-3/TRBV12-4,TRBJ1-5,-,CASSLGGTNQPQHF,TGTGCCAGCAGTTTGGGGGGGACCAATCAGCCCCAGCATTTT
TRBD2,TRBV20-1,TRBJ2-7,few,CSASSRGAGAYEQYF,TGCAGTGCTAGCTCCCGAGGGGCGGGAGCCTACGAGCAGTACTTC
-,TRBV20-1,TRBJ1-2,-,CSARYGRWETLNYGYTF,TGCAGTGCTAGATACGGCAGGTGGGAGACCCTTAACTATGGCTACACCTTC
-,TRBV7-2,TRBJ2-5,many,CASSLARRAGETQYF,TGTGCCAGCAGCTTAGCACGACGAGCCGGGGAGACCCAGTACTTC
-,TRBV20-1,TRBJ1-1,-,CSARDLGGGTEAFF,TGCAGTGCTAGAGATCTCGGGGGGGGCACTGAAGCTTTCTTT
TRBD1,TRBV30,TRBJ1-5,many,CAWDLGQGNQPQHF,TGTGCCTGGGACTTGGGACAGGGGAATCAGCCCCAGCATTTT
TRBD2,TRBV10-3,TRBJ2-7,many,CAISESPKTSVLANEQYF,TGTGCCATCAGTGAGTCGCCCAAGACTAGCGTCCTGGCGAACGAGCAGTACTTC
-,TRBV5-8,TRBJ2-3,-,CASSLASSTDMQYF,TGTGCCAGCAGCTTGGCTAGCAGCACAGATATGCAGTATTTT
-,TRBV4-1,TRBJ2-1,many,CASSQIVGGGPNENEQFF,TGCGCCAGCAGCCAGATAGTTGGCGGAGGACCAAACGAGAATGAGCAGTTCTTC
-,TRBV28,TRBJ2-2,-,CASIPGQNTGELFF,TGTGCCAGCATCCCGGGACAGAACACCGGGGAGCTGTTTTTT
TRBD1,TRBV6-5,TRBJ2-7,many,CASSSSGGAPYEQYF,TGTGCCAGCAGTTCCTCAGGGGGCGCACCCTACGAGCAGTACTTC
TRBD1,TRBV6-5,TRBJ1-6,few,CASSWTGGNSPLHF,TGTGCCAGCAGTTGGACAGGGGGGAATTCACCCCTCCACTTT